Sequencing of this T cell receptor (beta chain) was carried out in a study of shared T cell receptors in the human thymus. With 6 bases removed from V and 1 base from J, the gap between germline ends came to 18 bases. Germline CDR1 and CDR2: SNHLY and FYNNEI. The CDR3 sequence is 17 residues long. Sequencing was performed with immunoSEQ multiplex PCR; in TCRdb, only in-frame clones are kept and a portion is missing. The repertoire has hundreds of thousands of clones, 85% to 95% of them found once; the top ten carry 0.015% to 0.02%. Sequencing used thymocytes. The V and J genes are TRBV2 and TRBJ1-4; D remains unclear. The receptor's source is a human donor. The DNA of the CDR3 is TGTGCCAGCAGAGCTAAGCCAGGTTCGGGAACTAATGAAAAACTGTTTTTT. Protein product: CASRAKPGSGTNEKLFF.